These 30 T cell receptor beta chains originate from one sample sequenced in a study of response to subunit inactivated influenza vaccine. TCRdb called the RT-PCR reads again in MiXCR, with one record for every CDR3 protein. Seen here are some 550,000 distinct CDR3 sequences, 20% to 25% observed once, and the top ten hold under 3.5%. This same sample was also taken into another study, of T cells expressing NK-cell markers. That report adds: 5'RACE template switching built TCR beta cDNA with unique molecular identifiers.

Material: CD4+ T cells sorted from PBMCs, obtained about 11 days after vaccination. The source is a man in his fifties who received an inactivated influenza vaccine.

This clonotype was found a few times. J is TRBJ1-1 and V is TRBV5-6, with 7 bases identical to TRBD1. Looked up from germline, CDR1 is SGHDT and CDR2 is YYEEEE. V gave up 3 bases and J gave up 1 base; unmatched junction bases: 3. This CDR3 spans 14 amino acids. The CDR3 here is CASSSYRGNTEAFF. The CDR3 coding sequence is TGTGCCAGCAGCTCGTACAGGGGGAACACTGAAGCTTTCTTT. The complete variable domain, with remaining parts taken from reference TRBV5-6 and TRBJ1-1, reads DAGVTQSPTHLIKTRGQQVTLRCSPKSGHDTVSWYQQALGQGPQFIFQYYEEEERQRGNFPDRFSGHQFPNYSSELNVNALLLGDSALYLCASSSYRGNTEAFFGQGTRLTVV.

A few counts support this clonotype. The V call is TRBV29-1, the J call TRBJ1-4, with D hard to call. The CDR3 runs 13 residues. V was shortened by 4 bases and J by 4 bases, with 10 bases between the two germline ends. CDR1 is SQVTM and CDR2 is ANQGSEA in the germline V gene. DNA for the CDR3: TGCAGCGTTGGGGGTCCGCATAATGAAAAACTGTTTTTT. The encoded protein is CSVGGPHNEKLFF.

V is TRBV10-1 and J is TRBJ1-2; D gene uncertain. Per germline, CDR1 WNHNN and CDR2 SYGVQD (reference sequence). This CDR3 has 14 residues. The ends were cut back, 3 bases at V and 2 bases at J, with 10 bases in the middle. This chain's CDR3 is CASSDTGTNYGYTF. CDR3 DNA: TGCGCCAGCAGTGACACGGGAACGAACTATGGCTACACCTTC.

The chain links TRBV2 to TRBJ1-3; weak D call: TRBD1 (6 bases). CDR1 and CDR2 (germline): SNHLY, FYNNEI. V was cut by 8 bases and J by 0 bases, with 14 bases left in between. This CDR3 region has 15 residues. Here the CDR3 DNA reads TGTGCCAGCGCCCCAGGGGCAAACTCTGGAAACACCATATATTTT. Amino acid sequence: CASAPGANSGNTIYF.

This clonotype was seen repeatedly, ten times or more. V and J are TRBV5-1 and TRBJ2-3; D ambiguous. The CDR3 runs to 15 residues. V shed 4 bases and J shed 0 bases, with 12 bases lying between them. Germline values: CDR1 SGHRS, CDR2 YFSETQ. CDR3 region: CASSLNTASTDTQYF. The DNA for the CDR3 is TGCGCCAGCAGCCTCAACACCGCTAGCACAGATACGCAGTATTTT.

This clonotype was found a few times. The chain couples TRBV24-1 to TRBJ2-1; 9 nucleotides agree with TRBD2. The CDR3 contains 14 residues. Germline V gene sequence: CDR1 KGHDR, CDR2 SFDVKD. Germline trimming cut 7 bases from V and 4 bases from J; bases unmatched to any gene: 4. CDR3 amino acids: CATSLAGLYNEQFF. The CDR3 bases are TGTGCCACCAGCCTAGCGGGATTATACAATGAGCAGTTCTTC.

This clonotype occurred a few times. The CDR3 DNA is TGCAGCGTTGCGGGGGATACAGGGGATCAGCCCCAGCATTTT. Translation gives CSVAGDTGDQPQHF. The genes are TRBV29-1 and TRBJ1-5, with 7 bases aligning to TRBD1. The ends lost 4 bases at V and 5 bases at J; junction bases unmatched: 8. The CDR3 is 14 amino acids. In germline, CDR1 is SQVTM, CDR2 ANQGSEA.

This clonotype has just a few counts. The chain is built from TRBV5-1 and TRBJ2-5; 7 bases match TRBD1. The CDR3 extends over 14 amino acids. With 4 bases clipped from V and 1 base from J, the junction kept 4 bases outside the gene matches. Germline CDR1 and CDR2: SGHRS and YFSETQ. The CDR3 is CASSVQGIQETQYF. CDR3 DNA: TGCGCCAGCAGCGTACAGGGGATCCAAGAGACCCAGTACTTC.

The table lists this clonotype with a few counts. The rearrangement joins TRBV7-8 to TRBJ2-7; 12 bases agree with TRBD2. CDR1 is SGHVS and CDR2 is FQNEAQ in the germline V gene. V was pared by 1 base and J by 7 bases, with 8 bases of the junction left unmatched. CDR3 length equals 16 residues. CDR3 nucleotides: TGTGCCAGCAGCTTAGGGGCTAGCGGGAGGGCCGGAGAGCAGTACTTC. It encodes CASSLGASGRAGEQYF.

The chain uses TRBV7-2 and TRBJ2-5, with 7 bases fitting TRBD2. Germline CDR1 is SGHTA and CDR2 is FQGNSA. After removal of 5 bases from V and 5 bases from J, the junction contained 17 bases not matched to a gene. The CDR3 extends over 17 amino acids. CDR3 coding DNA: TGTGCCAGCAGCCCCACCCTCTCGACTAGCATTCGGGAGACCCAGTACTTC. Its translation: CASSPTLSTSIRETQYF.

This clonotype was detected many times. This sequence joins TRBV6-5 and TRBJ2-7; TRBD2 might be the D (5 bases). CDR3 size: 13 residues. Germline CDR1 and CDR2: MNHEY and SVGAGI. The V end lost 7 bases, the J end lost 4 bases, and 14 bases lay between the germline ends. The chain's CDR3 is CASTSGGEYEQYF. The CDR3 DNA reads TGTGCCAGCACCTCCGGAGGAGAGTACGAGCAGTACTTC.

The rearrangement links TRBV14 to TRBJ2-1, with D hard to call. CDR3 length: 16 amino acids. V was cut by 4 bases and J by 0 bases, with 13 bases left in between. The germline gives CDR1 SGHDN, CDR2 FVKESK. The CDR3 protein is CASSLSLYSSYNEQFF. The CDR3 DNA reads as TGTGCCAGCAGCCTTTCCCTATACAGCTCCTACAATGAGCAGTTCTTC. The full variable domain, with the rest looked up from reference TRBV14 and TRBJ2-1, is EAGVTQFPSHSVIEKGQTVTLRCDPISGHDNLYWYRRVMGKEIKFLLHFVKESKQDESGMPNNRFLAERTGGTYSTLKVQPAELEDSGVYFCASSLSLYSSYNEQFFGPGTRLTVL.

This clonotype was observed a handful of times. This chain uses TRBV4-1 with TRBJ1-6; D gene uncertain. Trimming shortened V by 0 bases and J by 10 bases, and 10 bases separated the two germline ends. Per the germline V gene, CDR1 is MGHRA and CDR2 is YSYEKL. The CDR3 extends over 14 amino acids. The CDR3 loop is CASSQDIGGSPLHF. In DNA, the CDR3 is TGCGCCAGCAGCCAAGATATTGGAGGATCACCCCTCCACTTT.

This clonotype occurred many times. CDR3 loop: CASRPGQSYEQYF. As DNA, the CDR3 is TGTGCCAGCAGACCGGGACAGTCCTACGAGCAGTACTTC. This chain connects TRBV28 to TRBJ2-7, with 7 bases matching TRBD1. The V and J ends lost 6 bases and 1 base, in that order; junction bases with no gene match: 3. This CDR3 has 13 amino acids. The germline gives CDR1 MDHEN, CDR2 SYDVKM. The full variable domain, rest sourced from reference TRBV28 and TRBJ2-7, is DVKVTQSSRYLVKRTGEKVFLECVQDMDHENMFWYRQDPGLGLRLIYFSYDVKMKEKGDIPEGYSVSREKKERFSLILESASTNQTSMYLCASRPGQSYEQYFGPGTRLTVT.

This clonotype was picked up many times. The rearrangement links TRBV12-3 or TRBV12-4 to TRBJ1-5; D gene uncertain. V was cut by 6 bases and J by 11 bases, with 14 bases left in between. This CDR3 has 12 residues. As DNA, the CDR3 is TGTGCCAGCAGCCCGGGGATCGAGTCCCAGCATTTT. It translates to CASSPGIESQHF.

The rearrangement links TRBV24-1 to TRBJ2-3; 7 bases align to TRBD1. CDR1 is KGHDR, CDR2 SFDVKD, per germline. The V and J ends lost 4 bases and 0 bases, in that order; junction bases with no gene match: 6. The CDR3 sequence is 16 residues long. The CDR3 coding sequence is TGTGCCACCAGTGACCCGGGACAGACCAGCACAGATACGCAGTATTTT. Protein sequence: CATSDPGQTSTDTQYF.

The V call is TRBV27, the J call TRBJ1-2, with D uncertain. Germline V gene sequence: CDR1 MNHEY, CDR2 SMNVEV (reference sequence). V gave up 5 bases and J gave up 4 bases, with 14 bases separating them. CDR3 length equals 14 residues. DNA of the CDR3: TGTGCCAGCAGTACCCGACGGGATGGCTATGGCTACACCTTC. This gives the protein CASSTRRDGYGYTF.

This clonotype was found a few times. This sequence joins TRBV3-1 and TRBJ2-5; the D is unclear. The CDR3 is made up of 14 amino acids. V lost 5 bases to trimming and J lost 5 bases, with 15 bases between them. Germline CDR1 LGHDT, CDR2 YNNKEL (reference sequence). CDR3: CASSTRLTSETQYF. In DNA form, the CDR3 reads TGTGCCAGCAGCACCCGACTCACCTCGGAGACCCAGTACTTC.

At least ten counts were recorded for this clonotype. The V gene is TRBV7-2, the J gene TRBJ2-7, with TRBD2 matching over 7 bases. The CDR3 totals 14 residues. The germline CDR1 and CDR2 sequences are SGHTA and FQGNSA. The V gene end was trimmed by 0 bases and the J gene end by 4 bases; junction bases not matched to a gene: 3. The CDR3 nucleotides read TGTGCCAGCAGCTTAGCGGGAGGGCTGTACGAGCAGTACTTC. This sequence encodes CASSLAGGLYEQYF.

This clonotype was observed a handful of times. The chain recombines TRBV29-1 with TRBJ1-1, with D maybe TRBD1 (5 bases). This CDR3 has 13 amino acids. V gave up 2 bases and J gave up 4 bases, with 11 bases separating them. Germline assignment: CDR1 SQVTM and CDR2 ANQGSEA. The CDR3 DNA reads TGCAGCGTTGAAACCTCAGGGAGCACTGAAGCTTTCTTT. It encodes CSVETSGSTEAFF.

V usage is TRBV7-2 and J usage is TRBJ2-2; 10 nucleotides agree with TRBD1. V dropped 6 bases and J dropped 4; count of bases not matched to a gene: 8. This CDR3 comprises 16 residues. Germline assignment: CDR1 SGHTA and CDR2 FQGNSA. CDR3 residues: CASRPGTGDFTGELFF. In DNA form, the CDR3 reads TGTGCCAGCAGGCCCGGGACAGGGGATTTCACCGGGGAGCTGTTTTTT.

To note about this clonotype: Because the CDR3 is missing its conserved closing phenylalanine or tryptophan, this is likely a read error. Because the CDR3's place on the DNA is in doubt, the DNA is left out and the CDR3 is given as listed by TCRdb. This chain joins TRBV6-5 and TRBJ1-4; the D call in the table, TRBD1, was not verified against the DNA. The CDR3 is 10 amino acids long, termini counted. In germline, CDR1 is MNHEY, CDR2 SVGAGI. CDR3 amino acids: CASTYVSGGC.

This clonotype occurred a few times. The rearrangement uses TRBV4-2 and TRBJ2-2, with D hard to call. Trimming pared 0 bases from V and 2 bases from J, leaving 4 bases between. The CDR3 runs 14 residues. Germline lookup yields CDR1 LGHNA and CDR2 YNFKEQ. CDR3 sequence reads: CASSQDGNTGELFF. For the CDR3, the DNA is TGTGCCAGCAGCCAAGACGGAAACACCGGGGAGCTGTTTTTT.

This clonotype has a count of ten or more. This sequence joins TRBV29-1 and TRBJ2-5; tentative D call: TRBD1 (5 bases). The CDR3 covers 14 residues. V dropped 6 bases and J dropped 0 bases, with 14 bases sitting between them. The V gene's germline CDR1 is SQVTM and CDR2 ANQGSEA. The CDR3 DNA follows: TGCAGCGTCGCTAACAGGTCGTACCAAGAGACCCAGTACTTC. This gives the protein CSVANRSYQETQYF.

V usage is TRBV20-1 and J usage is TRBJ2-7; 12 bases line up with TRBD2. The CDR3 is 15 amino acids. V shed 2 bases, J shed 2 bases, and the junction held 4 bases outside the gene matches. Germline CDR1 and CDR2: DFQATT and SNEGSKA (reference sequence). The CDR3 DNA is TGCAGTGCTAGACTACCTAGCGGGAGGGCCTACGAGCAGTACTTC. The encoded protein is CSARLPSGRAYEQYF.

The chain joins TRBV20-1 to TRBJ2-5; D call uncertain. Trimming shortened V by 2 bases and J by 4 bases, and 14 bases separated the two germline ends. CDR3 length: 14 amino acids. CDR1 is DFQATT, CDR2 SNEGSKA, per germline (reference sequence). CDR3 sequence: CSARNGPSGETQYF. The CDR3 region has the DNA TGCAGTGCTAGAAATGGCCCCTCGGGAGAGACCCAGTACTTC.

In its sample, this clonotype was seen a few times. The V and J genes are TRBV6-2 or TRBV6-3 and TRBJ2-7; D not resolved. Per germline, CDR1 MNHEY and CDR2 SVGEGT. Trimming shortened V by 10 bases and J by 3 bases, and 10 bases separated the two germline ends. The CDR3 length is 11 residues. DNA for the CDR3: TGTGCCACTACGGACGGCTACGAGCAGTACTTC. Its translation is CATTDGYEQYF.

CDR3 sequence: CSVEDPVGSGYTF. CDR3 DNA: TGCAGCGTTGAAGATCCGGTGGGAAGTGGCTACACCTTC. The V call is TRBV29-1, the J call TRBJ1-2; D remains unclear. The V and J ends lost 0 bases and 7 bases respectively, with 12 bases between them. Germline V CDR1 and CDR2: SQVTM, ANQGSEA. This CDR3 is built from 13 residues. Based on the CDR3 plus reference TRBV29-1 and TRBJ1-2, the full variable domain is SAVISQKPSRDICQRGTSLTIQCQVDSQVTMMFWYRQQPGQSLTLIATANQGSEATYESGFVIDKFPISRPNLTFSTLTVSNMSPEDSSIYLCSVEDPVGSGYTFGSGTRLTVV.

This chain links TRBV20-1 with TRBJ2-7; possibly TRBD1 or TRBD2 for D (6 bases each). The germline CDR1 and CDR2 sequences are DFQATT and SNEGSKA (reference sequence). The CDR3 totals 13 residues. The V and J ends lost 8 bases and 4 bases respectively, with 18 bases between them. The chain's CDR3 is CSSEAIGGYEQYF. CDR3 nucleotides: TGCAGTTCAGAGGCCATAGGGGGGTACGAGCAGTACTTC.

This clonotype was picked up a small number of times. The chain combines TRBV29-1 with TRBJ2-5, with a tentative D call TRBD2 (6 bases). Germline V lookup: CDR1 SQVTM, CDR2 ANQGSEA. V lost 4 bases, J lost 0 bases, and 15 bases lay in between. CDR3 length equals 15 residues. The CDR3 is CSVVGTSRDQETQYF. The CDR3 DNA sequence: TGCAGCGTTGTCGGGACTTCTAGAGACCAAGAGACCCAGTACTTC.